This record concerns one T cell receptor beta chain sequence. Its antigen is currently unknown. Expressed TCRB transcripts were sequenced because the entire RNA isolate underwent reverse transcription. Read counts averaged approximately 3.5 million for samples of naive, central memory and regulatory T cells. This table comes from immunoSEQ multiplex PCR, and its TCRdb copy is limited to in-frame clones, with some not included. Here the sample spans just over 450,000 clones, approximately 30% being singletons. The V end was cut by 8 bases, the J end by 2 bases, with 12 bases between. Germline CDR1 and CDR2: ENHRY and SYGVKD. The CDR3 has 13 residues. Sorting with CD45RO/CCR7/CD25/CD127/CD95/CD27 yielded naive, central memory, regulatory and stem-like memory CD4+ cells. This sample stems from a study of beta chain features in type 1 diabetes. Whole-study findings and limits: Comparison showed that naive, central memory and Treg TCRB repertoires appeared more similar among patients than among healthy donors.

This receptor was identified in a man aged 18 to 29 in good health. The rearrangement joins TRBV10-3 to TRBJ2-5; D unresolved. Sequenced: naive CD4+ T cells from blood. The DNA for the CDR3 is TGTGCCATCGGCGGTCAACAGCAAGAGACCCAGTACTTC. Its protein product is CAIGGQQQETQYF.